Below are 12 T cell receptor beta chains sequenced from a single sample in a study of T cell repertoires in cytomegalovirus infection. TCRdb recomputed calls from the reads with MiXCR, one row per CDR3 protein. The sample holds approximately 630,000 distinct CDR3 sequences, 24% seen once. Sequenced material: CD8+ T cells from PBMCs. These receptors originate from a human donor in good health (CMV status not recorded). Some clones in this sample may be carry-over from other donors' samples.

This clonotype was found many times. The rearrangement uses TRBV6-2 or TRBV6-3 and TRBJ2-1; TRBD1 matches at 7 bases. Trimming cost V 3 bases and J 6 bases; bases outside gene matches: 11. CDR1 and CDR2 from the germline V gene are MNHEY and SVGEGT. The CDR3 totals 16 residues. CDR3 nucleotides: TGTGCCAGCAGTTATTCCTTGGTCTCAGGGGGCAATGAGCAGTTCTTC. Protein: CASSYSLVSGGNEQFF.

The genes are TRBV9 and TRBJ2-2; 10 bases match TRBD2. Unmatched junction bases numbered 5, after V lost 3 bases and J lost 3 bases. CDR1 and CDR2 (germline): SGDLS, YYNGEE. The CDR3 has 16 residues. The CDR3 region is CASSESGGVDTGELFF. CDR3 DNA: TGTGCCAGCAGCGAAAGCGGGGGGGTGGACACCGGGGAGCTGTTTTTT.

J is TRBJ2-7 and V is TRBV10-1, with TRBD1 as a possible D gene (6 bases). CDR1 and CDR2 (germline): WNHNN, SYGVQD (reference sequence). The CDR3 loop spans 16 amino acids. Deletions cut 2 bases from V and 3 bases from J, with 17 bases between. The DNA for the CDR3 is TGCGCCAGCAGTGAGAGGCAGGGACAATACTACTACGAGCAGTACTTC. Its protein is CASSERQGQYYYEQYF.

V gene TRBV20-1 combines with J gene TRBJ1-2; no definite D call. Trimming removed 4 bases from V and 1 base from J, with 7 bases in between. Germline V gene data show CDR1 as DFQATT and CDR2 as SNEGSKA (reference sequence). The CDR3 is 12 residues long. DNA for the CDR3: TGCAGTGCTATCGACATTAACTATGGCTACACCTTC. Translating it yields CSAIDINYGYTF.

This chain connects TRBV6-5 to TRBJ2-1; D tentatively reads TRBD1 or TRBD2 (6 bases each). Germline lookup yields CDR1 MNHEY and CDR2 SVGAGI. V lost 0 bases and J 2 bases, leaving 11 bases between the germline ends. The CDR3 totals 16 residues. CDR3 DNA: TGTGCCAGCAGTTACTCTCGGGGGCCTCCCTACAATGAGCAGTTCTTC. This encodes CASSYSRGPPYNEQFF.

This clonotype occurred many times. The genes are TRBV7-9 and TRBJ1-2, with D uncertain. The ends were cut back, 0 bases at V and 6 bases at J, with 20 bases in the middle. The CDR3 has 17 residues. The germline V gene has CDR1 SEHNR and CDR2 FQNEAQ (reference sequence). The CDR3 spells CASSLALKKPARNGYTF. The CDR3 nucleotides are TGTGCCAGCAGCTTAGCGTTAAAAAAGCCAGCTCGAAATGGCTACACCTTC.

The chain employs TRBV2 and TRBJ2-3, with unresolved D. The V gene lost 4 bases and the J gene lost 4 bases, with 12 bases spanning the gap. The CDR3 is 14 residues long. The germline V gene has CDR1 SNHLY and CDR2 FYNNEI. The CDR3 spells CASSGMGNADTQYF. Here the CDR3 DNA reads TGTGCCAGCAGTGGGATGGGAAACGCAGATACGCAGTATTTT.

Concerning this clonotype: One end of the junction does not line up with germline, which may come from a read error. The chain joins TRBV10-3 to TRBJ2-3, with 11 bases aligning to TRBD2. Per germline, CDR1 ENHRY and CDR2 SYGVKD. The length of the CDR3 is 16 residues. As DNA, the CDR3 is TGTGTCATCAGTGAGCCGGGACTAGCGGCGGGGGATACGCAGTATTTT. Its protein is CVISEPGLAAGDTQYF.

This clonotype was seen repeatedly, ten times or more. The V and J genes are TRBV15 and TRBJ2-5, with 12 bases lining up with TRBD1. V was pared by 7 bases and J by 4 bases, with 10 bases of the junction left unmatched. CDR1 LNHNV and CDR2 YYDKDF come from the germline V gene (reference sequence). CDR3 length equals 16 residues. CDR3 residues: CATNSGTGGWGETQYF. CDR3 DNA: TGTGCCACCAACTCCGGGACAGGGGGCTGGGGAGAGACCCAGTACTTC. The full variable domain, completed using reference TRBV15 and TRBJ2-5, is DAMVIQNPRYQVTQFGKPVTLSCSQTLNHNVMYWYQQKSSQAPKLLFHYYDKDFNNEADTPDNFQSRRPNTSFCFLDIRSPGLGDTAMYLCATNSGTGGWGETQYFGPGTRLLVL.

About this clonotype: This could be a read error, since a much larger clone is one nucleotide away. V usage is TRBV6-2 or TRBV6-3 and J usage is TRBJ2-1, with no clear D. V dropped 6 bases and J dropped 8 bases, with 8 bases sitting between them. Per germline, CDR1 MNHEY and CDR2 SVGEGT. There are 11 residues in the CDR3. The CDR3 coding sequence is TGTGCCAGCAGGCCAGCGTATGAGCAGTTCTTC. Its translation: CASRPAYEQFF.

The chain joins TRBV20-1 to TRBJ1-1; D remains unclear. This CDR3 region has 13 residues. V was cut by 0 bases and J by 3 bases, with 8 bases left in between. Germline assignment: CDR1 DFQATT and CDR2 SNEGSKA (reference sequence). As DNA, the CDR3 is TGCAGTGCTAGAGATTATGTCTACACTGAAGCTTTCTTT. Translating it yields CSARDYVYTEAFF.

This clonotype came up many times. This chain links TRBV7-8 with TRBJ2-1; 7 nucleotides match TRBD1. CDR1 SGHVS and CDR2 FQNEAQ come from the germline V gene. J was trimmed by 6 bases and V by 7 bases; bases with no gene match: 9. The CDR3 runs to 14 residues. In DNA form, the CDR3 reads TGTGCCAGCACCCTACGACAGGGTTCCAATGAGCAGTTCTTC. Amino acids: CASTLRQGSNEQFF.